This T cell receptor (beta chain) was observed in a study of response to subunit inactivated influenza vaccine. Study results and limitations: The authors proposed limited new T cell recruitment per seasonal influenza vaccination.

J lost 10 bases, V lost 0 bases, and 7 bases had no gene match. This CDR3 is 15 amino acids long. CDR1 and CDR2 from the germline V gene are MNHNS and SASEGT. In this sample, this clonotype turned up a few times. The antigen is unknown. TCRdb fed the RT-PCR reads into MiXCR, producing one record per CDR3 protein. The table has roughly 500,000 distinct CDR3 sequences, 15% to 20% seen once. This chain joins TRBV6-1 and TRBJ2-3; 10 bases map to TRBD2. This receptor was obtained from a man aged 50-75 years who received an inactivated influenza vaccine. The specimen comprised CD4+ T cells sorted from PBMCs, sampled about 23 months after vaccination. CDR3 in amino acids: CASSEASSGGVSQYF. The CDR3 DNA reads as TGTGCCAGCAGTGAAGCTTCTAGCGGGGGCGTATCGCAGTATTTT.